Listed here are 23 T cell receptor beta chains from one sample, sequenced in a study of CD8 T cells in ankylosing spondylitis. Study outcomes and limitations: It appeared that ankylosing spondylitis blood was characterized by a TCR beta motif of 8 or 9 highly homologous variants.

TCRdb reprocessed the 5' RACE reads via MiXCR and lists one record per CDR3 protein. The data contain about 540,000 distinct CDR3 sequences, about an eighth of them singletons. No cognate antigen is known for these TCRs. The sequencing input was blood, either unsorted or a sorted T cell fraction (not recorded which). The receptor set was obtained from a male donor with ankylosing spondylitis.

J is TRBJ1-5 and V is TRBV6-1, with TRBD1 as a possible D gene (6 bases). The V gene lost 7 bases and the J gene lost 2 bases, with 21 bases spanning the gap. The CDR3 length is 17 residues. The V gene's germline CDR1 is MNHNS and CDR2 SASEGT. CDR3 DNA sequence: TGTGCCAGCATGGTCGCTCCTTACAGGGTAGGCAATCAGCCCCAGCATTTT. This sequence encodes CASMVAPYRVGNQPQHF.

The chain combines TRBV7-9 with TRBJ1-2; no clear D gene. Trimming removed 2 bases from V and 4 bases from J, with 14 bases in between. The germline CDR1 and CDR2 sequences are SEHNR and FQNEAQ (reference sequence). The CDR3 length is 15 residues. Here the CDR3 DNA reads TGTGCCAGCAGCTTAAACCCCCCCTATCGCTATGGCTACACCTTC. This gives the protein CASSLNPPYRYGYTF.

The chain carries TRBV7-8 and TRBJ2-1; TRBD2 agrees at 11 bases. Per the germline V gene, CDR1 is SGHVS and CDR2 is FQNEAQ. This CDR3 region has 15 residues. V lost 5 bases and J lost 12; bases outside the gene matches: 12. The CDR3 sequence: CASSPLAGGTAGQFF. CDR3 nucleotide sequence: TGTGCCAGCAGCCCCCTAGCGGGAGGTACCGCCGGGCAGTTCTTC.

The chain recombines TRBV29-1 with TRBJ2-1, with 11 bases fitting TRBD2. From germline, CDR1 is SQVTM and CDR2 ANQGSEA. This CDR3 contains 13 residues. Trimming took 7 bases from V and 9 from J; bases not matched to a gene: 8. CDR3 protein: CSGGSGRGFEQFF. The DNA for the CDR3 is TGCAGCGGTGGTAGCGGGAGGGGGTTTGAGCAGTTCTTC.

The chain has TRBV7-2 and TRBJ2-7; D ambiguous. Germline loops: CDR1 SGHTA, CDR2 FQGNSA. This CDR3 comprises 17 residues. Trimming removed 2 bases from V and 1 base from J, with 18 bases in between. DNA for the CDR3: TGTGCCAGCAGCTTATTACTCTCCTGGGCGGAGTCCTACGAGCAGTACTTC. This codes for CASSLLLSWAESYEQYF. Looking up the rest from reference TRBV7-2 and TRBJ2-7 gives the full variable domain: GAGVSQSPSNKVTEKGKDVELRCDPISGHTALYWYRQSLGQGLEFLIYFQGNSAPDKSGLPSDRFSAERTGGSVSTLTIQRTQQEDSAVYLCASSLLLSWAESYEQYFGPGTRLTVT.

This clonotype was detected only once. The V call is TRBV6-5, the J call TRBJ2-1; 9 bases map to TRBD2. V was clipped by 4 bases and J by 4 bases; unmatched bases: 5. The CDR3 length is 15 residues. Germline values: CDR1 MNHEY, CDR2 SVGAGI. CDR3 sequence: CASSSSGIRYNEQFF. CDR3 in DNA: TGTGCCAGCAGTTCTAGCGGGATAAGGTACAATGAGCAGTTCTTC.

The sample holds many counts of this clonotype. The V call is TRBV5-1, the J call TRBJ2-1, with TRBD2 matching 8 bases. Unmatched junction bases numbered 6, after V lost 4 bases and J lost 0 bases. The CDR3 totals 16 residues. Germline assignment: CDR1 SGHRS and CDR2 YFSETQ. Here the CDR3 DNA reads TGCGCCAGCAGCGTACCCGGGACTAGCTCCTACAATGAGCAGTTCTTC. Translation gives CASSVPGTSSYNEQFF.

The rearrangement joins TRBV20-1 to TRBJ2-3, with 11 bases lining up with TRBD2. The V and J ends lost 6 bases and 1 base, in that order; junction bases with no gene match: 6. CDR1 and CDR2 from the germline V gene are DFQATT and SNEGSKA (reference sequence). This CDR3 contains 15 residues. CDR3 region: CSAIRTSGRTDTQYF. As DNA, the CDR3 is TGCAGTGCCATCCGGACTAGCGGGCGCACAGATACGCAGTATTTT.

In its sample, this clonotype was seen a few times. V usage is TRBV25-1 and J usage is TRBJ2-1; D is uncertain. Trimming pared 3 bases from V and 12 bases from J, leaving 15 bases between. The CDR3 totals 13 residues. Germline CDR1 MGHDK, CDR2 SYGVNS. The CDR3 spells CASSDRFLDGQFF. The CDR3 bases are TGTGCCAGCAGTGACCGATTCCTCGACGGGCAGTTCTTC.

The genes are TRBV15 and TRBJ1-5; D gene unclear. V lost 0 bases, J lost 0 bases, and 6 bases lay in between. The CDR3 is 15 amino acids. Germline V gene data show CDR1 as LNHNV and CDR2 as YYDKDF (reference sequence). CDR3 in amino acids: CATSRDSYSNQPQHF. The CDR3 bases are TGTGCCACCAGCAGAGACAGCTATAGCAATCAGCCCCAGCATTTT.

The chain employs TRBV5-1 and TRBJ1-1, with 8 bases identical to TRBD1. V was clipped by 2 bases and J by 4 bases; unmatched bases: 7. Germline V gene lookup returns CDR1 SGHRS and CDR2 YFSETQ. The CDR3 has 15 residues. CDR3 region: CASSFGQGIATEAFF. Here the CDR3 DNA reads TGCGCCAGCAGCTTTGGACAGGGAATCGCCACTGAAGCTTTCTTT. Full variable domain (remainder filled in from reference TRBV5-1 and TRBJ1-1): KAGVTQTPRYLIKTRGQQVTLSCSPISGHRSVSWYQQTPGQGLQFLFEYFSETQRNKGNFPGRFSGRQFSNSRSEMNVSTLELGDSALYLCASSFGQGIATEAFFGQGTRLTVV.

The chain carries TRBV19 and TRBJ2-1, with 9 bases lining up with TRBD2. Germline-derived CDR1 and CDR2 are LNHDA and SQIVND (reference sequence). This CDR3 spans 13 amino acids. J gave up 6 bases and V 10 bases, and 7 bases lay outside the gene matches. The CDR3 region is CATSSGRPNEQFF. DNA of the CDR3: TGTGCCACCAGTAGCGGGAGACCCAATGAGCAGTTCTTC.

This clonotype has only a few counts. V and J are TRBV7-9 and TRBJ2-1; 16 bases map to TRBD2. J lost 6 bases, V lost 5 bases, and 4 bases had no gene match. The CDR3 has 16 residues. Germline CDR1 SEHNR, CDR2 FQNEAQ (reference sequence). Written as DNA, the CDR3 is TGTGCCAGCAGCCCGGGACTAGCGGGAGGGGGCAATGAGCAGTTCTTC. Translated, it gives CASSPGLAGGGNEQFF.

In its sample, this clonotype was seen a few times. In DNA form, the CDR3 reads TGTGCCATCAGTGACTACAGCAGGAACACCGGGGAGCTGTTTTTT. Translating gives CAISDYSRNTGELFF. The V and J genes are TRBV10-3 and TRBJ2-2; the D is unclear. The CDR3 length is 15 residues. Germline V CDR1 and CDR2: ENHRY, SYGVKD. The V end lost 3 bases, the J end lost 1 base, and 9 bases lay between the germline ends.

Only a few counts were recorded for this clonotype. This chain uses TRBV6-5 with TRBJ1-3; D is undetermined. From germline, CDR1 is MNHEY and CDR2 SVGAGI. The CDR3 length is 14 residues. With 7 bases removed from V and 3 bases from J, the gap between germline ends came to 13 bases. In nucleotides, the CDR3 is TGTGCCAGCATTTTCCTTGGGGTTGGAAACACCATATATTTT. Protein sequence: CASIFLGVGNTIYF.

This clonotype was observed a few times. V gene TRBV7-9 combines with J gene TRBJ2-7; 8 bases map to TRBD1. The J segment lost 2 bases and the V segment lost 6 bases, leaving 6 bases of the junction unmatched. In germline, CDR1 is SEHNR, CDR2 FQNEAQ (reference sequence). The CDR3 covers 14 residues. The CDR3 region is CASSTGGPTYEQYF. CDR3 coding DNA: TGTGCCAGCAGTACAGGGGGGCCTACCTACGAGCAGTACTTC.

This clonotype was seen a few times. The chain combines TRBV5-1 with TRBJ2-3; 8 bases are shared with TRBD2. Germline CDR1 reads SGHRS; CDR2 reads YFSETQ. Germline trimming cut 7 bases from V and 2 bases from J; bases unmatched to any gene: 18. The CDR3 extends over 18 amino acids. The CDR3: CASGHRQAGVRDTDTQYF. CDR3 nucleotides: TGCGCCAGCGGTCATCGTCAAGCGGGAGTGCGCGACACAGATACGCAGTATTTT.

This clonotype turned up a few times. The V gene is TRBV24-1, the J gene TRBJ2-5; 8 bases agree with TRBD1. V gave up 4 bases and J gave up 0 bases; unmatched junction bases: 3. Germline-derived CDR1 and CDR2 are KGHDR and SFDVKD. The CDR3 sequence is 15 residues long. The chain's CDR3 is CATSDLGQDQETQYF. CDR3 DNA sequence: TGTGCCACCAGTGACCTGGGACAGGACCAAGAGACCCAGTACTTC.

This chain uses TRBV24-1 with TRBJ2-3; no firm D call. The CDR3 spans 17 residues. Trimming took 1 base from V and 0 from J, leaving 13 bases between them. Per germline, CDR1 KGHDR and CDR2 SFDVKD. The CDR3 is CATSDFVASASTDTQYF. The CDR3 coding sequence is TGTGCCACCAGTGATTTTGTCGCCTCTGCTAGCACAGATACGCAGTATTTT.

The chain recombines TRBV5-1 with TRBJ2-1, with D possibly being TRBD2 (5 bases). Looked up from germline, CDR1 is SGHRS and CDR2 is YFSETQ. Deletions cut 8 bases from V and 7 bases from J, with 16 bases between. The CDR3 has 13 residues. The CDR3 DNA follows: TGCGCCAGTCAGTGGGGTTGGGAGAATGAGCAGTTCTTC. Protein product: CASQWGWENEQFF.

The chain joins TRBV5-1 to TRBJ2-7; no clear D. V dropped 0 bases and J dropped 5 bases, with 9 bases sitting between them. The CDR3 length is 13 residues. The germline V gene encodes CDR1 SGHRS and CDR2 YFSETQ. As DNA, the CDR3 is TGCGCCAGCAGCTTGGTTCTTGGGGACGAGCAGTACTTC. It translates to CASSLVLGDEQYF.

Ten or more counts support this clonotype. The V gene is TRBV27, the J gene TRBJ2-7, with D perhaps matching TRBD1 or TRBD2 (5 bases each). The CDR3 has 13 amino acids. Germline V CDR1 and CDR2: MNHEY, SMNVEV (reference sequence). V was shortened by 8 bases and J by 1 base, with 12 bases between the two germline ends. In DNA form, the CDR3 reads TGTGCCAGCCAAAGTGGGGGATCCTACGAGCAGTACTTC. Its translation: CASQSGGSYEQYF.

The chain has TRBV24-1 and TRBJ2-5; TRBD1 is a possible D gene (5 bases). CDR1 KGHDR and CDR2 SFDVKD come from the germline V gene. There are 15 residues in the CDR3. V was clipped by 3 bases and J by 2 bases, with 12 bases between them. The CDR3 region is CATSDPAGLQETQYF. The DNA of the CDR3 is TGTGCCACCAGTGATCCGGCAGGGCTTCAAGAGACCCAGTACTTC.